This T cell receptor (beta chain) was profiled in a study of blood T cell repertoires in COVID-19. The table came from immunoSEQ multiplex PCR; TCRdb's copy has only in-frame clones and leaves some out. The sample holds 240,000 or so clones, 86% seen once. This clone showed up just once. The sequencing input was PBMCs or T cells enriched from blood (not recorded which). This receptor was taken from a woman aged 50 to 65 who had recovered from COVID-19.

Here the CDR3 reads CASSPGQYSNQPQHF. The CDR3, as DNA: TGTGCCAGCAGTCCCGGACAGTATAGCAATCAGCCCCAGCATTTT. The chain carries TRBV27 and TRBJ1-5, with D possibly being TRBD1 (6 bases). Per the germline V gene, CDR1 is MNHEY and CDR2 is SMNVEV (reference sequence). V was trimmed by 5 bases and J by 0 bases, leaving 11 bases between them. CDR3 size: 15 residues.